The TCR beta chain under discussion was sequenced for a study of cytomegalovirus exposure and HLA in healthy donors. Overall study results and limits: At a 0.05 false discovery rate, a later analysis found some 18,000 TCR beta sequences to be associated with HLA alleles.

As for this clone: The antigen is not known.

The PCR had 60 Vbeta and 13 Jbeta primers. Sequencing was performed with immunoSEQ multiplex PCR; in TCRdb, only in-frame clones are kept and a portion is missing. The table shows fewer than 250,000 clones, with 75% to 80% occurring only once. Germline CDR1 MDHEN, CDR2 SYDVKM. The V gene end was trimmed by 5 bases and the J gene end by 1 base; junction bases not matched to a gene: 7. CDR3 length equals 15 residues. The chain links TRBV28 to TRBJ1-2; 7 nucleotides line up with TRBD1. This TCR came from a man aged 18 to 35 in good health and CMV-seronegative. Specimen: PBMCs. This chain's CDR3 is CASSPRRDSNYGYTF. DNA of the CDR3: TGTGCCAGCAGTCCCCGCCGGGACAGTAACTATGGCTACACCTTC.